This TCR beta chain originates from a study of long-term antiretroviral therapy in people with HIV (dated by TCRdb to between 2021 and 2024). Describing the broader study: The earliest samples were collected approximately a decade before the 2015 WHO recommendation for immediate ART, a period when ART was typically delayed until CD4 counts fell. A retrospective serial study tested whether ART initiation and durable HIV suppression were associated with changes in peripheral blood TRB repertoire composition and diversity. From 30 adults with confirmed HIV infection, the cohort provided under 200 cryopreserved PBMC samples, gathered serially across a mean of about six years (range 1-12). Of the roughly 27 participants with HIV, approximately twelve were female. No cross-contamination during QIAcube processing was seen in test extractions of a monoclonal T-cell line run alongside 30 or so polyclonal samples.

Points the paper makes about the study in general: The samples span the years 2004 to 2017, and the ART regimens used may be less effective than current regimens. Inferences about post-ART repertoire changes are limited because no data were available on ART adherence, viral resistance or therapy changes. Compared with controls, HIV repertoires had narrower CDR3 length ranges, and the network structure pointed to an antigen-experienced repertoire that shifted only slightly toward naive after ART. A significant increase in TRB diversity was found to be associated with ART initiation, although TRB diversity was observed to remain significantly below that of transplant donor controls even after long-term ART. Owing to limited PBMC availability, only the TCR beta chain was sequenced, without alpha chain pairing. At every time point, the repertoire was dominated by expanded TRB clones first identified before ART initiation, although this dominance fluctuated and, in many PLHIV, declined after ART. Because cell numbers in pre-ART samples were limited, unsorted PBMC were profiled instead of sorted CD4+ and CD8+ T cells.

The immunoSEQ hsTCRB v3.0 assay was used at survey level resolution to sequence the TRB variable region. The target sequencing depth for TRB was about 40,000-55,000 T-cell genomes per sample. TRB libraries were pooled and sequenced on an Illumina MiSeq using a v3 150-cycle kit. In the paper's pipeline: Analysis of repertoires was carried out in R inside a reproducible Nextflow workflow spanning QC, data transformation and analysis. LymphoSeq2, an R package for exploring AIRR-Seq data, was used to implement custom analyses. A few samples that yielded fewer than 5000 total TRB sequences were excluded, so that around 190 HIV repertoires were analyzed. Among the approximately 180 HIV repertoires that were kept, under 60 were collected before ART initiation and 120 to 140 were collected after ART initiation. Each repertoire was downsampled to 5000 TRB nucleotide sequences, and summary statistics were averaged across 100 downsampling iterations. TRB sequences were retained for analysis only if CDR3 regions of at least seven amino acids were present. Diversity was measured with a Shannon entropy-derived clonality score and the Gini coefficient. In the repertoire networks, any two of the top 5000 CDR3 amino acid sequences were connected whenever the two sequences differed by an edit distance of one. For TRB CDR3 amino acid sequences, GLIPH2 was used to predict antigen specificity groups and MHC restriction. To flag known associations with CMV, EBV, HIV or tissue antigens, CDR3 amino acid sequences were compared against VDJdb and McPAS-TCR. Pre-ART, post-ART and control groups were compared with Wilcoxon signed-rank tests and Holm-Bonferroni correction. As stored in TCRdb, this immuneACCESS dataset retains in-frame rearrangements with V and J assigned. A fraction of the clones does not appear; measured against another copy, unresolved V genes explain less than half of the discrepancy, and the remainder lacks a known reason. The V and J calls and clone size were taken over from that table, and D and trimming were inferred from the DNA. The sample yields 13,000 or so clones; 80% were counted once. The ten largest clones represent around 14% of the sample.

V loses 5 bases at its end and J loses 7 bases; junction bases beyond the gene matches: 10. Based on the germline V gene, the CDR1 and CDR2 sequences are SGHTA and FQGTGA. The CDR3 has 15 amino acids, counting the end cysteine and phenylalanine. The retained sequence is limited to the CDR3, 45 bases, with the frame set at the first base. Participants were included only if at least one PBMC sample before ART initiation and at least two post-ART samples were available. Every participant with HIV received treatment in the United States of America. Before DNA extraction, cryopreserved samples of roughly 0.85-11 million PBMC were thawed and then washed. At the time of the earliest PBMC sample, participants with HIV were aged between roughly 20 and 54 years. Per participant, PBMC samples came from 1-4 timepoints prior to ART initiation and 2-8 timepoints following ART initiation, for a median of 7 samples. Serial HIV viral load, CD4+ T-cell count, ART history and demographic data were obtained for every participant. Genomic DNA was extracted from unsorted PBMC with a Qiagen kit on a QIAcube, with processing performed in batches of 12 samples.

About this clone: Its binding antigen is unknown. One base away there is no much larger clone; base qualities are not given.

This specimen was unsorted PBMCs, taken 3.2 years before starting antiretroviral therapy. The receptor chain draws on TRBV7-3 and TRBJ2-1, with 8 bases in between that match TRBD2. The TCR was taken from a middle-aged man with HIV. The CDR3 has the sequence CASSAPSGGRNEQFF. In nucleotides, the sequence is TGTGCCAGCAGCGCGCCAAGCGGGGGCAGGAATGAGCAGTTCTTC.